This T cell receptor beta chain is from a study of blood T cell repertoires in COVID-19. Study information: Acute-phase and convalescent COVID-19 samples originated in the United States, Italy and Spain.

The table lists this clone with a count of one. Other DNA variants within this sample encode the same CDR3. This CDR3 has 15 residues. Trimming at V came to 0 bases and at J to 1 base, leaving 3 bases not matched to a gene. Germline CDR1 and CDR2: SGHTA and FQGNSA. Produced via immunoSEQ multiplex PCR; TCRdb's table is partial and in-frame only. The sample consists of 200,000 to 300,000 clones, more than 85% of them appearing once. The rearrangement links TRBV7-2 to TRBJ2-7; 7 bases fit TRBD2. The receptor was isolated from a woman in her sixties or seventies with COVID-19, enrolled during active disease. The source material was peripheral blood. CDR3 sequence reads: CASSLAGGSSYEQYF. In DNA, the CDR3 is TGTGCCAGCAGCTTAGCGGGCGGGAGTTCCTACGAGCAGTACTTC.